This note documents a single T cell receptor beta chain sequence. These data are taken from a study of blood T cell repertoires in COVID-19. Study as a whole: COVID-19 samples from acute and convalescent phases originated in the United States, Italy and Spain.

Original processing methods: Using reference gene primer amplification, nucleated cell counts were estimated. Sequenced by immunoSEQ multiplex PCR; TCRdb stores in-frame clones only, minus some. From that table come the V and J calls and clone size; the DNA was used to work out D and trimming. The sample shows more than 95,000 clones, 65% to 90% of them seen only once. This CDR3 contains 15 residues. Germline trimming cut 5 bases from V and 1 base from J; bases unmatched to any gene: 2. Germline CDR1 reads SGHKS; CDR2 reads YYEKEE (reference sequence). The sample consisted of peripheral blood. This TCR was sampled from a man of 80 years or more with acute or convalescent COVID-19. This chain uses TRBV5-5 with TRBJ2-2; 10 bases are a match to TRBD1. As DNA, the CDR3 is TGTGCCAGCAGGAGGGACAGGGGGAACACCGGGGAGCTGTTTTTT. Its translation: CASRRDRGNTGELFF.